Presented here are 2 T cell receptor beta chains from one specimen sequenced in a study of T cells in localized non-small cell lung cancer. The data were produced by immunoSEQ multiplex PCR, yet TCRdb's version contains in-frame clones alone and is incomplete. The sample lists around 50,000 clones, around nine tenths seen once, with around 17% in the top ten. This sample comprised PBMCs, obtained before any cancer treatment. These receptors were taken from a female donor with stage II lung adenocarcinoma.

The chain recombines TRBV5-1 with TRBJ1-1, with 9 bases identical to TRBD1. CDR3 size: 15 residues. The germline gives CDR1 SGHRS, CDR2 YFSETQ. With 0 bases clipped from V and 5 bases from J, the junction kept 5 bases outside the gene matches. CDR3 loop: CASSLAGQGYTEAFF. The CDR3 DNA is TGCGCCAGCAGCTTGGCAGGACAGGGGTATACTGAAGCTTTCTTT.

The chain employs TRBV6-6 and TRBJ2-7, with TRBD1 as a possible D gene (5 bases). Trimming left V 1 base short and J 2 bases short, with 6 bases between. The CDR3 is 13 amino acids. Germline CDR1 reads MNHNY; CDR2 reads SVGAGI (reference sequence). DNA of the CDR3: TGTGCCAGCAGTTACTACAGGACCTACGAGCAGTACTTC. Protein product: CASSYYRTYEQYF.